This T cell receptor (beta chain) was profiled in a study of blood T cells in healthy people across ages. The CDR3 runs 13 residues. A second PCR, run for about 6 to 11 cycles, used a sample-barcoded 5' primer plus a J-beta primer mix. In TCRdb, the 5' RACE reads were re-called with MiXCR into one record per CDR3 protein. The table shows approximately 400,000 distinct CDR3 sequences, with 45% to 60% occurring only once. Sequencing input: blood. V gene TRBV12-3 or TRBV12-4 combines with J gene TRBJ2-7, with D uncertain. TRBJ2-5 matches the DNA end more closely, so the J call is doubtful. The TCR originated in a man aged 55 to 70 in good health. CDR3 loop: CASSVADAGTQYF. DNA of the CDR3: TGTGCCAGCAGTGTGGCGGACGCCGGGACCCAGTACTTC.